A single sample is the source of the 27 T cell receptor beta chains below, sequenced in a study of blood T cell repertoires in COVID-19 (dated by TCRdb to the early 2020s). Libraries were made using the immunoSEQ multiplex PCR assay. TCRdb limited this immuneACCESS table to in-frame rearrangements with V and J called. A share of clones is missing; checked studies link under half to unresolved V genes, and the rest is unexplained. The sample records approximately 290,000 clones, roughly 90% of which are singletons. The ten largest clones add up to about 0.8% of the sample. Material for sequencing was peripheral blood. The receptors were sampled from a man aged 30 to 45 with acute or convalescent COVID-19.

This clone showed up just once. The chain is built from TRBV6-5 and TRBJ1-2; D is perhaps TRBD1 (6 bases). The CDR3 is 15 residues long. The germline gives CDR1 MNHEY, CDR2 SVGAGI. Trimming left V 4 bases short and J 4 bases short, with 16 bases between. CDR3 DNA: TGTGCCAGCAGTTCCCCAGGGGATGGGAGCTATGGCTACACCTTC. As protein: CASSSPGDGSYGYTF.

The V and J genes are TRBV7-8 and TRBJ1-4; 8 bases agree with TRBD1. The J segment lost 5 bases and the V segment lost 5 bases, leaving 4 bases of the junction unmatched. The CDR3 contains 14 residues. Germline V lookup: CDR1 SGHVS, CDR2 FQNEAQ. The chain's CDR3 is CASSRDRTNEKLFF. Written as DNA, the CDR3 is TGTGCCAGCAGCAGGGACAGGACAAATGAAAAACTGTTTTTT.

This sequence joins TRBV28 and TRBJ1-5, with D perhaps matching TRBD1 (6 bases). Looked up from germline, CDR1 is MDHEN and CDR2 is SYDVKM. The V end was cut by 7 bases, the J end by 7 bases, with 17 bases between. This CDR3 region has 14 residues. CDR3 amino acids: CASNIGGGKQPQHF. CDR3 nucleotide sequence: TGTGCCAGCAACATTGGGGGCGGAAAACAGCCCCAGCATTTT.

The V call is TRBV7-3, the J call TRBJ2-3; 7 bases align to TRBD1. CDR1 SGHTA and CDR2 FQGTGA come from the germline V gene. The CDR3 sequence is 15 residues long. With 6 bases clipped from V and 4 bases from J, the junction kept 10 bases outside the gene matches. The CDR3 bases are TGTGCCAGCAGTCCAAGGGCAGGGGGTGCAGATACGCAGTATTTT. As protein: CASSPRAGGADTQYF. Full variable domain (remainder filled in from reference TRBV7-3 and TRBJ2-3): GAGVSQTPSNKVTEKGKYVELRCDPISGHTALYWYRQSLGQGPEFLIYFQGTGAADDSGLPNDRFFAVRPEGSVSTLKIQRTERGDSAVYLCASSPRAGGADTQYFGPGTRLTVL.

The V call is TRBV5-1, the J call TRBJ2-3; 8 bases are a match to TRBD1. CDR1 is SGHRS, CDR2 YFSETQ, per germline. This CDR3 comprises 15 residues. After removal of 2 bases from V and 0 bases from J, the junction contained 2 bases not matched to a gene. CDR3 loop: CASSLRTGSTDTQYF. For the CDR3, the DNA is TGCGCCAGCAGCTTACGGACAGGGAGCACAGATACGCAGTATTTT. Looking up the rest from reference TRBV5-1 and TRBJ2-3 gives the full variable domain: KAGVTQTPRYLIKTRGQQVTLSCSPISGHRSVSWYQQTPGQGLQFLFEYFSETQRNKGNFPGRFSGRQFSNSRSEMNVSTLELGDSALYLCASSLRTGSTDTQYFGPGTRLTVL.

The rearrangement joins TRBV18 to TRBJ1-5; 8 bases line up with TRBD1. The CDR3 is 14 amino acids. Trimming cost V 5 bases and J 7 bases; bases outside gene matches: 7. Germline values: CDR1 KGHSH, CDR2 LQKENI. CDR3 loop: CASSSARGPQPQHF. CDR3 DNA sequence: TGTGCCAGCTCATCAGCCAGGGGGCCCCAGCCCCAGCATTTT.

For this clone: One end of the junction varies from germline; a read error may be responsible. The chain carries TRBV28 and TRBJ1-5; perhaps TRBD1 as D (5 bases). Germline CDR1 MDHEN, CDR2 SYDVKM. CDR3 length: 13 amino acids. CDR3 sequence reads: CASLVTGNQPQHF. As DNA, the CDR3 is TGTGCCAGTCTTGTCACAGGCAACCAGCCCCAGCATTTT.

This sequence joins TRBV27 and TRBJ2-3, with TRBD1 identical over 8 bases. V lost 6 bases, J lost 13 bases, and 15 bases stayed unmatched. Germline assignment: CDR1 MNHEY and CDR2 SMNVEV (reference sequence). This CDR3 spans 14 amino acids. The CDR3 DNA reads TGTGCCAGCAGGCCCTCTGACAGGGGCCTAGGAAAGTATTTT. Its translation is CASRPSDRGLGKYF.

The V gene is TRBV19, the J gene TRBJ2-7, with D maybe TRBD1 (7 bases). The CDR3 runs to 14 residues. CDR1 is LNHDA, CDR2 SQIVND, per germline (reference sequence). Deletions cut 4 bases from V and 5 bases from J, with 15 bases between. CDR3 sequence (DNA): TGTGCCAGTAGTACAAGGGACAGCGGGCACGAGCAGTACTTC. It specifies CASSTRDSGHEQYF.

This chain connects TRBV12-3 or TRBV12-4 to TRBJ1-4, with TRBD1 as a possible D gene (6 bases). V lost 6 bases, J lost 9 bases, and 11 bases lay in between. The CDR3 length is 12 residues. The CDR3 DNA is TGTGCCAGCAGCAACAGGGCGAAAAAACTGTTTTTT. It is translated as CASSNRAKKLFF.

The V call is TRBV5-1, the J call TRBJ1-6, with TRBD1 matching over 8 bases. Germline CDR1 SGHRS, CDR2 YFSETQ. The CDR3 totals 19 residues. Trimming at V came to 4 bases and at J to 0 bases, leaving 12 bases not matched to a gene. This CDR3 is CASSPRTGYSSSYNSPLHF. DNA for the CDR3: TGCGCCAGCAGCCCTAGGACAGGGTATTCCAGCTCCTATAATTCACCCCTCCACTTT.

This rearrangement joins TRBV30 to TRBJ1-3; possible D gene TRBD1, 6 bases. The CDR3 has 13 residues. V gave up 6 bases and J gave up 4 bases, with 13 bases separating them. Germline loops: CDR1 GTSNPN, CDR2 SVGIG (reference sequence). The DNA of the CDR3 is TGTGCCTGTACAGGGAATTCGGGAAACACCATATATTTT. As protein: CACTGNSGNTIYF. The full variable domain, rest sourced from reference TRBV30 and TRBJ1-3, is SQTIHQWPATLVQPVGSPLSLECTVEGTSNPNLYWYRQAAGRGLQLLFYSVGIGQISSEVPQNLSASRPQDRQFILSSKKLLLSDSGFYLCACTGNSGNTIYFGEGSWLTVV.

This clone was found a few times. The chain is built from TRBV7-9 and TRBJ1-3; no reliable D call. The CDR3 has 15 residues. Per germline, CDR1 SEHNR and CDR2 FQNEAQ (reference sequence). V lost 2 bases to trimming and J lost 4 bases, with 12 bases between them. The CDR3 is CASSLTESGGNTIYF. The CDR3 DNA follows: TGTGCCAGCAGCTTAACAGAGTCAGGAGGAAACACCATATATTTT.

The V call is TRBV10-2, the J call TRBJ2-3; 9 bases are a match to TRBD2. The CDR3 has 16 amino acids. The V gene end was trimmed by 4 bases and the J gene end by 4 bases; junction bases not matched to a gene: 9. Germline V gene lookup returns CDR1 WSHSY and CDR2 SAAADI. CDR3: CASSVNSGSGADTQYF. The CDR3 nucleotides read TGCGCCAGCAGTGTTAATAGCGGGAGTGGGGCAGATACGCAGTATTTT.

This chain joins TRBV10-3 and TRBJ1-1; D is perhaps TRBD1 (6 bases). This CDR3 contains 14 residues. Germline V gene data show CDR1 as ENHRY and CDR2 as SYGVKD. The V gene lost 11 bases and the J gene lost 1 base, with 17 bases spanning the gap. CDR3 sequence: CAAGGTLKNTEAFF. The CDR3 bases are TGTGCCGCCGGGGGGACACTGAAGAACACTGAAGCTTTCTTT.

This clone was observed a handful of times. This chain uses TRBV10-2 with TRBJ2-1; TRBD1 is a possible D gene (6 bases). The CDR3 consists of 12 residues. Trimming left V 10 bases short and J 7 bases short, with 14 bases between. Germline assignment: CDR1 WSHSY and CDR2 SAAADI. The CDR3 reads CATQGSLNEQFF. As DNA, the CDR3 is TGCGCCACACAGGGCTCCCTGAATGAGCAGTTCTTC.

This clone showed up just a few times. This chain links TRBV5-1 with TRBJ1-1; 8 bases are a match to TRBD1. Germline lookup yields CDR1 SGHRS and CDR2 YFSETQ. The CDR3 covers 14 residues. Trimming removed 6 bases from V and 1 base from J; junction bases left unmatched: 5. CDR3 region: CASTRQGRNTEAFF. The CDR3 bases are TGCGCCAGCACCCGACAGGGGAGGAACACTGAAGCTTTCTTT.

V is TRBV9 and J is TRBJ2-1, with 7 bases identical to TRBD1. The V gene end was trimmed by 2 bases and the J gene end by 5 bases; junction bases not matched to a gene: 4. CDR1 is SGDLS and CDR2 is YYNGEE in the germline V gene. CDR3 length: 14 amino acids. CDR3 in amino acids: CASSVQGVNNEQFF. The CDR3 DNA is TGTGCCAGCAGCGTCCAGGGGGTTAACAATGAGCAGTTCTTC.

The chain combines TRBV23-1 with TRBJ2-2; 8 bases are shared with TRBD1. TRBV23-1 counts as an open reading frame of uncertain function. The CDR3 runs 16 residues. J lost 3 bases, V lost 0 bases, and 3 bases had no gene match. CDR3 amino acids: CASSQSGDRYTGELFF. In DNA form, the CDR3 reads TGCGCCAGCAGTCAATCAGGGGACAGGTACACCGGGGAGCTGTTTTTT.

The sample holds a few counts of this clone. The sample holds other DNA sequences that translate to the same CDR3. The chain links TRBV7-3 to TRBJ1-2; no clear D. Between the trimmed V and J ends, which lost 5 bases and 2 bases, there was a span of 12 bases. Germline CDR1 and CDR2: SGHTA and FQGTGA. The CDR3 has 14 residues. In DNA, the CDR3 is TGTGCCAGCAGCCCAGGTCTGGCCAACTATGGCTACACCTTC. This codes for CASSPGLANYGYTF.

This clone was observed once. The V call is TRBV3-1 (or the pseudogene TRBV3-2), the J call TRBJ2-2; TRBD2 aligns across 7 bases. V dropped 2 bases and J dropped 4; count of bases not matched to a gene: 1. Germline V CDR1 and CDR2: LGHDT, YNNKEL (reference sequence). The CDR3 sequence is 14 residues long. The CDR3 region has the DNA TGTGCCAGCAGCCAATGGGAGGGCACCGGGGAGCTGTTTTTT. As protein: CASSQWEGTGELFF.

The chain uses TRBV15 and TRBJ2-1; D call uncertain. Germline CDR1 and CDR2: LNHNV and YYDKDF (reference sequence). The CDR3 has 15 residues. The V end was cut by 0 bases, the J end by 9 bases, with 15 bases between. For the CDR3, the DNA is TGTGCCACCAGCAGAGATTTATTGTTACAGTCTGAGCAGTTCTTC. It is translated as CATSRDLLLQSEQFF.

The chain carries TRBV2 and TRBJ1-5; D unclear. This CDR3 is built from 13 residues. Trimming stripped 8 bases from V and 3 bases from J, with 11 bases between. Germline V gives CDR1 SNHLY, CDR2 FYNNEI. The CDR3 region has the DNA TGTGCCAGCTGTTGGGAGAACAATCAGCCCCAGCATTTT. Its translation is CASCWENNQPQHF.

This clone is a singleton in its sample. The V and J genes are TRBV30 and TRBJ1-5, with 9 bases lining up with TRBD1. V lost 1 base, J lost 4 bases, and 8 bases stayed unmatched. Germline V gene data show CDR1 as GTSNPN and CDR2 as SVGIG (reference sequence). This CDR3 comprises 16 residues. The CDR3 here is CAWSALSGTGNQPQHF. CDR3 nucleotides: TGTGCCTGGAGTGCCCTCTCCGGGACAGGGAATCAGCCCCAGCATTTT.

The chain uses TRBV12-1 and TRBJ2-1; the table gives TRBD2 as D, unverified against the DNA. TRBV12-1 is a pseudogene. This CDR3 is 19 amino acids long. For the CDR3, the DNA is TGTGCCAGCAGCTTTATGCGGGAGGGCCCTTTAAGCTCCTACAATGAGCAGTTCTTC. Protein product: CASSFMREGPLSSYNEQFF.

The V gene is TRBV28, the J gene TRBJ2-5, with D possibly TRBD1 on 5 matching bases. There are 14 residues in the CDR3. The ends were cut back, 6 bases at V and 5 bases at J, with 16 bases in the middle. CDR1 is MDHEN and CDR2 is SYDVKM in the germline V gene. As DNA, the CDR3 is TGTGCCAGCAGGTCAATGGCACACAGGGAGACCCAGTACTTC. As protein: CASRSMAHRETQYF.

V gene TRBV11-2 combines with J gene TRBJ2-5; 9 bases fit TRBD1. The V and J ends lost 5 bases and 5 bases, in that order; junction bases with no gene match: 3. This CDR3 has 13 amino acids. Germline V gene data show CDR1 as SGHAT and CDR2 as FQNNGV. The CDR3: CASSPDRGETQYF. The CDR3 DNA reads as TGTGCCAGCAGCCCGGACAGGGGTGAGACCCAGTACTTC.